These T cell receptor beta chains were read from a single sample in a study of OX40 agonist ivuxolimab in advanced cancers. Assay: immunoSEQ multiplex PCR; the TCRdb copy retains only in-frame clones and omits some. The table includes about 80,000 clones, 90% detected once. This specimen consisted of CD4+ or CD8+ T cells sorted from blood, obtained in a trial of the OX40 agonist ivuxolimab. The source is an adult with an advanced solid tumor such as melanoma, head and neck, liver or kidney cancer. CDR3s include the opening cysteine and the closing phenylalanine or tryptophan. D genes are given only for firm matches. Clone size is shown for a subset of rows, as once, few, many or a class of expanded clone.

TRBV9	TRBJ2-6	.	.	TGTGCCAGCAGCGTAAAATCCTCTGGGGCCAACGTCCTGACTTTC	CASSVKSSGANVLTF
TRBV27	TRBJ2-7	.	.	TGTGCCAGCAGTATCACGCCCTGGGACGGCGAGCAGTACTTC	CASSITPWDGEQYF
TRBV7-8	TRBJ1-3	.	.	TGTGCCAGCAGCTTAGGGTTTAAGGGGAAATCTGGAAACACCATATATTTT	CASSLGFKGKSGNTIYF
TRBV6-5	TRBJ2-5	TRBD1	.	TGTGCCAGCAGTTACTCTGGGACAGGGGATGGGACCCAGTACTTC	CASSYSGTGDGTQYF
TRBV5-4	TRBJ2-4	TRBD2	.	TGTGCCAGCAGCTCCGGGGGGGCCAAAAACATTCAGTACTTC	CASSSGGAKNIQYF
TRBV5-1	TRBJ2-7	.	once	TGCGCCAGCAGCTTGACGGGGCAGGCCCCCGACTACGAGCAGTACTTC	CASSLTGQAPDYEQYF
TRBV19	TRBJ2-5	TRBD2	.	TGTGCCAGTAGTGCAACTAGCGGGGGAGAGACCCAGTACTTC	CASSATSGGETQYF
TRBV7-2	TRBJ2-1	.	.	TGTGCCAGCAGCTTAAGTAGCAATCGGGCAGACAATGAGCAGTTCTTC	CASSLSSNRADNEQFF
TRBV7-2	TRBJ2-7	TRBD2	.	TGTGCCAGCAGCTTAGGACTAGCGGGAGTCGAGCAGTACTTC	CASSLGLAGVEQYF
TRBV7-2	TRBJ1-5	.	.	TGTGCCAGCAGCTTCTCAGGGGGCAATCAGCCCCAGCATTTT	CASSFSGGNQPQHF
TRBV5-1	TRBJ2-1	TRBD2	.	TGCGCCAGCAGCCCTGGGACTAGCGGGAATCCAGGCAATGAGCAGTTCTTC	CASSPGTSGNPGNEQFF